This T cell receptor (delta chain) was sequenced during a study of Vδ1+ human thymocytes. Germline CDR1 TSWWSYY, CDR2 QGS. The germline V and J ends were trimmed by 0 bases and 1 base, with 36 bases remaining between them. CDR3 length: 24 residues. Study conclusions and caveats: Thymic TRG and TRD repertoires appeared highly polyclonal. The authors advised highly purified populations and single-cell validation. Approximately 20% of thymic delta-chain sequences were Vdelta2, with few Vdelta3, unlike blood Vdelta1+ controls.

After alphabeta T cell depletion, CD3+ Vdelta1+ Vdelta2- thymocytes were sorted. Purity of the sorted Vdelta1+ thymocytes ranged from roughly 96% to 99.6%. The table lists this clone with a few counts. Its antigen is as yet unknown. The template was reverse-transcribed extracted RNA. Multiplex PCR used pooled V-gene forward primers and a constant-region reverse primer to amplify CDR3s. TCRdb re-identified clones in the multiplex PCR reads via CATT. The sample shows over 65,000 delta-chain clones, more than 30% of them seen only once. The sequencing input was Vdelta1+ gamma-delta thymocytes from the thymus. The subset denotes: FACS-sorted CD3+ TCRalphabeta- TCRVdelta1+ TCRVdelta2- thymocytes. J is TRDJ1 and V is TRDV1; either TRDD2 or TRDD3 may supply D (5 bases each). This TCR was recovered from a boy in the first two years of life who had congenital heart surgery. The CDR3 DNA reads as TGTGCTCTTGGGGAACTGCCGGTCGCAGTTTGGGGCAATCGACAGAAACTTCCCACCGATAAACTCATCTTT. This sequence encodes CALGELPVAVWGNRQKLPTDKLIF.